The rows below give T cell receptor beta chains drawn from one sample of a study of beta chain features in type 1 diabetes. Assay used: immunoSEQ multiplex PCR; TCRdb lists only in-frame clones, some missing. The table lists hundreds of thousands of clones, about an eighth of them singletons. Sequencing was performed on naive CD4+ T cells from blood. The receptor set was obtained from a young man with type 1 diabetes. Each CDR3 is given with its conserved first and last residue. Fields, in order: clone size, J gene, V gene, D gene, CDR3 DNA, CDR3 protein. A D gene is named only where the DNA matches it firmly. A row's size may be missing; if present it is once, few, many or a size class.

clone_size: few; j_call: TRBJ1-3; v_call: TRBV4-1; d_call: TRBD1; cdr3_nt: TGCGCCAGCAGCCCGGGACAGCAATCTGGAAACACCATATATTTT; cdr3_aa: CASSPGQQSGNTIYF
clone_size: few; j_call: TRBJ1-4; v_call: TRBV7-2; d_call: .; cdr3_nt: TGTGCCAGCACCTCCTGGGGTGGGAGGTCTGGGGAAAAACTGTTTTTT; cdr3_aa: CASTSWGGRSGEKLFF
clone_size: .; j_call: TRBJ2-5; v_call: TRBV5-4; d_call: .; cdr3_nt: TGTGCCAGCAGCCAAGGATTGCGAGAGACCCAGTACTTC; cdr3_aa: CASSQGLRETQYF
clone_size: .; j_call: TRBJ1-1; v_call: TRBV2; d_call: .; cdr3_nt: TGTGCCAGCAGTGGGGGGGTCACTGAAGCTTTCTTT; cdr3_aa: CASSGGVTEAFF
clone_size: few; j_call: TRBJ2-6; v_call: TRBV30; d_call: .; cdr3_nt: TGTGCCTACACCGCTGGGGCCAACGTCCTGACTTTC; cdr3_aa: CAYTAGANVLTF
clone_size: .; j_call: TRBJ2-7; v_call: TRBV30; d_call: TRBD1; cdr3_nt: TGTGCCTGGGCTTGGGACAGCACCTACGAGCAGTACTTC; cdr3_aa: CAWAWDSTYEQYF
clone_size: once; j_call: TRBJ1-1; v_call: TRBV18; d_call: .; cdr3_nt: TGTGCCAGCTCACCGACAGTAAACACTGAAGCTTTCTTT; cdr3_aa: CASSPTVNTEAFF
clone_size: few; j_call: TRBJ1-5; v_call: TRBV15; d_call: .; cdr3_nt: TGTGCCACCAGCAGAGGAGGGGATAGTCAGCCCCAGCATTTT; cdr3_aa: CATSRGGDSQPQHF
clone_size: few; j_call: TRBJ1-1; v_call: TRBV14; d_call: .; cdr3_nt: TGTGCCAGCAGCCAACAGGTGAACACTGAAGCTTTCTTT; cdr3_aa: CASSQQVNTEAFF
clone_size: few; j_call: TRBJ1-2; v_call: TRBV30; d_call: TRBD1; cdr3_nt: TGTGCCTGGAACAGGGACAGACTCCCAGGGTCTAACTATGGCTACACCTTC; cdr3_aa: CAWNRDRLPGSNYGYTF
clone_size: .; j_call: TRBJ2-1; v_call: TRBV5-1; d_call: .; cdr3_nt: TGCGCCAGCAGCTTGTTCGGTTACAATGAGCAGTTCTTC; cdr3_aa: CASSLFGYNEQFF
clone_size: few; j_call: TRBJ1-1; v_call: TRBV9; d_call: .; cdr3_nt: TGTGCCAGCAGCGTAGGGGGACAAAACACTGAAGCTTTCTTT; cdr3_aa: CASSVGGQNTEAFF
clone_size: .; j_call: TRBJ2-3; v_call: TRBV6-5; d_call: .; cdr3_nt: TGTGCCAGCAGTGACTCGGGATTTCGCACAGATACGCAGTATTTT; cdr3_aa: CASSDSGFRTDTQYF
clone_size: many; j_call: TRBJ1-6; v_call: TRBV30; d_call: .; cdr3_nt: TGTGCCTGGAGCGGCGGGGAACCCAGGGCACCCCTCCACTTT; cdr3_aa: CAWSGGEPRAPLHF
clone_size: .; j_call: TRBJ2-3; v_call: TRBV7-2; d_call: TRBD2; cdr3_nt: TGTGCCAGCAGCTTAGAAGCGGGGGCCACAGATACGCAGTATTTT; cdr3_aa: CASSLEAGATDTQYF
clone_size: .; j_call: TRBJ2-5; v_call: TRBV19; d_call: .; cdr3_nt: TGTGCCAGTAACTATGGGGATACAGGGACAGAGACCCAGTACTTC; cdr3_aa: CASNYGDTGTETQYF
clone_size: few; j_call: TRBJ2-7; v_call: TRBV30; d_call: .; cdr3_nt: TGTGCCTGGAGTGTCTCCTACGAGCAGTACTTC; cdr3_aa: CAWSVSYEQYF
clone_size: .; j_call: TRBJ1-2; v_call: TRBV25-1; d_call: .; cdr3_nt: TGTGCCAGCAGAGCACAGGGATTCAACGGCTACACCTTC; cdr3_aa: CASRAQGFNGYTF
clone_size: .; j_call: TRBJ2-1; v_call: TRBV7-3; d_call: TRBD2; cdr3_nt: TGTGCCAGCAGCTTAATGCCGACTAGCGGGGTGGATGAGCAGTTCTTC; cdr3_aa: CASSLMPTSGVDEQFF
clone_size: few; j_call: TRBJ1-4; v_call: TRBV18; d_call: .; cdr3_nt: TGTGCCAGCTCCCCGCTCAGTAATGAAAAACTGTTTTTT; cdr3_aa: CASSPLSNEKLFF
clone_size: few; j_call: TRBJ2-1; v_call: TRBV5-1; d_call: TRBD2; cdr3_nt: TGCGCCAGCATCGCGACTAGCGGGGGTTACAATGAGCAGTTCTTC; cdr3_aa: CASIATSGGYNEQFF
clone_size: .; j_call: TRBJ2-5; v_call: TRBV5-1; d_call: .; cdr3_nt: TGCGCCAGCAGCTTGGGGGCCCTTGAGACCCAGTACTTC; cdr3_aa: CASSLGALETQYF
clone_size: .; j_call: TRBJ2-2; v_call: TRBV11-2; d_call: .; cdr3_nt: TGTGCCAGCAGCTTAAGGGACAAAACGTATACGGGCACCGGGGAGCTGTTTTTT; cdr3_aa: CASSLRDKTYTGTGELFF
clone_size: .; j_call: TRBJ2-1; v_call: TRBV29-1; d_call: TRBD1; cdr3_nt: TGCAGCGTTGAAACAGGGGCCCCTTTGATCTACAATGAGCAGTTCTTC; cdr3_aa: CSVETGAPLIYNEQFF
clone_size: .; j_call: TRBJ2-7; v_call: TRBV30; d_call: .; cdr3_nt: TGTGCCTGGAGTAAGCAGCCGGGACGGAAATACGAGCAGTACTTC; cdr3_aa: CAWSKQPGRKYEQYF
clone_size: .; j_call: TRBJ2-1; v_call: TRBV7-4; d_call: .; cdr3_nt: TGTGCCAGCAGTGAGGGGCAATTCTATAATGAGCAGTTCTTC; cdr3_aa: CASSEGQFYNEQFF
clone_size: .; j_call: TRBJ2-5; v_call: TRBV6-1; d_call: .; cdr3_nt: TGTGCCAGCAGTGACCCGACAGGCAGCGGGTTAGAGACCCAGTACTTC; cdr3_aa: CASSDPTGSGLETQYF
clone_size: .; j_call: TRBJ1-6; v_call: TRBV15; d_call: .; cdr3_nt: TGTGCCACCAGCAGAGCTGATAATTCACCCCTCCACTTT; cdr3_aa: CATSRADNSPLHF
clone_size: .; j_call: TRBJ2-6; v_call: TRBV29-1; d_call: .; cdr3_nt: TGCAGCGTTGGTTTACAGGGCTCTGGGGCCAACGTCCTGACTTTC; cdr3_aa: CSVGLQGSGANVLTF
clone_size: few; j_call: TRBJ1-4; v_call: TRBV15; d_call: .; cdr3_nt: TGTGCCACCAGCAGAGATCCGGGGGCAACTAATGAAAAACTGTTTTTT; cdr3_aa: CATSRDPGATNEKLFF
clone_size: .; j_call: TRBJ1-2; v_call: TRBV15; d_call: .; cdr3_nt: TGTGCCACCAGCAGAGAGTACGGCGGAGCCCTTGGCTATGGCTACACCTTC; cdr3_aa: CATSREYGGALGYGYTF
clone_size: few; j_call: TRBJ2-7; v_call: TRBV11-1; d_call: .; cdr3_nt: TGTGCCAGCAGCTTTTCAGGGGTCGACGAGCAGTACTTC; cdr3_aa: CASSFSGVDEQYF
clone_size: .; j_call: TRBJ2-3; v_call: TRBV28; d_call: .; cdr3_nt: TGTGCCAGCAGGCGGGAACCCACAGATACGCAGTATTTT; cdr3_aa: CASRREPTDTQYF
clone_size: .; j_call: TRBJ1-1; v_call: TRBV9; d_call: TRBD1; cdr3_nt: TGTGCCAGCAGCCCGACAGGGAGGAACACTGAAGCTTTCTTT; cdr3_aa: CASSPTGRNTEAFF
clone_size: .; j_call: TRBJ1-2; v_call: TRBV30; d_call: .; cdr3_nt: TGTGCTTCGGGCCTTTATGGCTACACCTTC; cdr3_aa: CASGLYGYTF
clone_size: few; j_call: TRBJ1-2; v_call: TRBV6-1; d_call: .; cdr3_nt: TGTGCCAGCAGTGAGCCCGGATATGGCTACACCTTC; cdr3_aa: CASSEPGYGYTF
clone_size: few; j_call: TRBJ2-7; v_call: TRBV13; d_call: TRBD1; cdr3_nt: TGTGCCAGCAGCCGAGGACAGGGAGGCGAGCAGTACTTC; cdr3_aa: CASSRGQGGEQYF
clone_size: .; j_call: TRBJ2-5; v_call: TRBV6-1; d_call: .; cdr3_nt: TGTGCCAGCAGTGGAGAAGGGACCCTAGGGGGGACCCAGTACTTC; cdr3_aa: CASSGEGTLGGTQYF
clone_size: few; j_call: TRBJ2-1; v_call: TRBV5-1; d_call: TRBD1; cdr3_nt: TGCGCCAGCAGCTTGGGGGACAGGGGTGACAATGAGCAGTTCTTC; cdr3_aa: CASSLGDRGDNEQFF
clone_size: .; j_call: TRBJ1-1; v_call: TRBV28; d_call: TRBD1; cdr3_nt: TGTGCCAGCAGTATCGACAGGGGGCTTGTTGAAGCTTTCTTT; cdr3_aa: CASSIDRGLVEAFF
clone_size: few; j_call: TRBJ1-1; v_call: TRBV4-1; d_call: .; cdr3_nt: TGCGCCAGCAGCCAAGATCGGGCGAACTCGGCGAACACTGAAGCTTTCTTT; cdr3_aa: CASSQDRANSANTEAFF
clone_size: .; j_call: TRBJ2-7; v_call: TRBV18; d_call: TRBD1; cdr3_nt: TGTGCCAGCTCACCACCACAGGGGGACGAGCAGTACTTC; cdr3_aa: CASSPPQGDEQYF
clone_size: few; j_call: TRBJ1-1; v_call: TRBV15; d_call: .; cdr3_nt: TGTGCCACCAGCAGAGATAGGAGGGACACTGAAGCTTTCTTT; cdr3_aa: CATSRDRRDTEAFF
clone_size: .; j_call: TRBJ2-7; v_call: TRBV18; d_call: TRBD2; cdr3_nt: TGTGCCAGCACCCGGACTAGCGGGGGCCGGGGGTACGAGCAGTACTTC; cdr3_aa: CASTRTSGGRGYEQYF
clone_size: few; j_call: TRBJ1-2; v_call: TRBV6-5; d_call: .; cdr3_nt: TGTGCCAGCAGTTTCGGCCAATATGGCTACACCTTC; cdr3_aa: CASSFGQYGYTF
clone_size: .; j_call: TRBJ2-5; v_call: TRBV30; d_call: .; cdr3_nt: TGTGCCTGGAGTGTACAAGGGGCCGAGACCCAGTACTTC; cdr3_aa: CAWSVQGAETQYF
clone_size: .; j_call: TRBJ1-2; v_call: TRBV9; d_call: TRBD1; cdr3_nt: TGTGCCAGCAGCGTAGGACCTCCGGACAGGGCGAATGGCTACACCTTC; cdr3_aa: CASSVGPPDRANGYTF
clone_size: few; j_call: TRBJ2-3; v_call: TRBV6-5; d_call: .; cdr3_nt: TGTGCCAGCAGCCGCACTAGAGTTACGCAGTATTTT; cdr3_aa: CASSRTRVTQYF
clone_size: .; j_call: TRBJ2-4; v_call: TRBV19; d_call: .; cdr3_nt: TGTGCCAGTACCACCTCTGCAGCCAAAAACATTCAGTACTTC; cdr3_aa: CASTTSAAKNIQYF
clone_size: few; j_call: TRBJ1-1; v_call: TRBV10-3; d_call: .; cdr3_nt: TGTGCCATCGGGGGCACTGAAGCTTTCTTT; cdr3_aa: CAIGGTEAFF
clone_size: few; j_call: TRBJ2-3; v_call: TRBV7-9; d_call: .; cdr3_nt: TGTGCCAGCAGCCCCCTTGATACGCAGTATTTT; cdr3_aa: CASSPLDTQYF
clone_size: .; j_call: TRBJ2-1; v_call: TRBV5-4; d_call: .; cdr3_nt: TGTGCCAGCACCCTGGCGGGGGCTTATGAGCAGTTCTTC; cdr3_aa: CASTLAGAYEQFF
clone_size: .; j_call: TRBJ1-4; v_call: TRBV28; d_call: .; cdr3_nt: TGTGCCAGCAGTTTACAGCCAACTAATGAAAAACTGTTTTTT; cdr3_aa: CASSLQPTNEKLFF
clone_size: .; j_call: TRBJ1-2; v_call: TRBV10-3; d_call: .; cdr3_nt: TGTGCCATCAGTGAGACGACAGTTAACTATGGCTACACCTTC; cdr3_aa: CAISETTVNYGYTF
clone_size: .; j_call: TRBJ2-2; v_call: TRBV27; d_call: TRBD1; cdr3_nt: TGTGCCAGCAGTTCCCTCGACAGGGATGACACCGGGGAGCTGTTTTTT; cdr3_aa: CASSSLDRDDTGELFF
clone_size: .; j_call: TRBJ2-5; v_call: TRBV5-1; d_call: TRBD1; cdr3_nt: TGCGCCAGCAGCTATAGGACAGGGCAGGCCACGGAGACCCAGTACTTC; cdr3_aa: CASSYRTGQATETQYF
clone_size: .; j_call: TRBJ2-2; v_call: TRBV2; d_call: .; cdr3_nt: TGTGCCAGCAGTGAAGAAAGTGGGCCAGGGAACACCGGGGAGCTGTTTTTT; cdr3_aa: CASSEESGPGNTGELFF
clone_size: .; j_call: TRBJ1-1; v_call: TRBV5-4; d_call: TRBD1; cdr3_nt: TGTGCCAGCAGCGCACCGGGACAGGGGCACACTGAAGCTTTCTTT; cdr3_aa: CASSAPGQGHTEAFF
clone_size: few; j_call: TRBJ1-5; v_call: TRBV6-1; d_call: .; cdr3_nt: TGTGCCAGCACCTCAGGGTTAGGTCAGCCCCAGCATTTT; cdr3_aa: CASTSGLGQPQHF